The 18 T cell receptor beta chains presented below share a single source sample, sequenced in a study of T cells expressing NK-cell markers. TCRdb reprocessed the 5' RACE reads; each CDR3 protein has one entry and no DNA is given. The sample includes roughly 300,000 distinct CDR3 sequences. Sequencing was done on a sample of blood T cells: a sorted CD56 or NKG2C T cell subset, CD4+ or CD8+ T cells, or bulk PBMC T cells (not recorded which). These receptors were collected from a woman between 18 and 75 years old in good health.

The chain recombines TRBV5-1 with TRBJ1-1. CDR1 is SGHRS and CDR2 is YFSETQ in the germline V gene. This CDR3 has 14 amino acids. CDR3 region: CASSQTSENTEAFF.

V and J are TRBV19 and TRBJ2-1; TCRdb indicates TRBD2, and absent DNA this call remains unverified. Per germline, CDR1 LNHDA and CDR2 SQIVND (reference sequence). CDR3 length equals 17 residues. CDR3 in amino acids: CASSRNSPTSSYNEQFF.

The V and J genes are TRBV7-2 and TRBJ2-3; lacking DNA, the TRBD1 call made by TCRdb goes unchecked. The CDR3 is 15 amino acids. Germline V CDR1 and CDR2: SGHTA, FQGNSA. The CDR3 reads CASSLGGEGTDTQYF.

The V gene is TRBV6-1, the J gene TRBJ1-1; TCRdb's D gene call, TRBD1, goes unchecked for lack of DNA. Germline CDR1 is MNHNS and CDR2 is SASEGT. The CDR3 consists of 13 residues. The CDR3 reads CASSNGQHTEAFF.

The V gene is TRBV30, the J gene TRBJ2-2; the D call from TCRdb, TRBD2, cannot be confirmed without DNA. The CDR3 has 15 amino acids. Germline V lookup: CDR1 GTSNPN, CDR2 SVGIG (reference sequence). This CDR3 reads CAWRLAGGPVGELFF.

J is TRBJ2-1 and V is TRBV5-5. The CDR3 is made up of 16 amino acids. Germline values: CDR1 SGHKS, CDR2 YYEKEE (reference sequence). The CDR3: CASSLYAGGSYNEQFF. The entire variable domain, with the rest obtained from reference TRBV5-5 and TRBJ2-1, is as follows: DAGVTQSPTHLIKTRGQQVTLRCSPISGHKSVSWYQQVLGQGPQFIFQYYEKEERGRGNFPDRFSARQFPNYSSELNVNALLLGDSALYLCASSLYAGGSYNEQFFGPGTRLTVL.

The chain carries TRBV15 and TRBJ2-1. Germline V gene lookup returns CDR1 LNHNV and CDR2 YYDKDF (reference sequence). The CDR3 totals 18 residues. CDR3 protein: CATSRDRLGFSSYNEQFF. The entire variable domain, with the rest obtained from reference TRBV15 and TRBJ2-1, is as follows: DAMVIQNPRYQVTQFGKPVTLSCSQTLNHNVMYWYQQKSSQAPKLLFHYYDKDFNNEADTPDNFQSRRPNTSFCFLDIRSPGLGDTAMYLCATSRDRLGFSSYNEQFFGPGTRLTVL.

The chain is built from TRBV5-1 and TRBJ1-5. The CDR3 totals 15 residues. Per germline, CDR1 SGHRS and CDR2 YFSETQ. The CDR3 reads CASSLDLGPNQPQHF. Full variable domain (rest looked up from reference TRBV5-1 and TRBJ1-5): KAGVTQTPRYLIKTRGQQVTLSCSPISGHRSVSWYQQTPGQGLQFLFEYFSETQRNKGNFPGRFSGRQFSNSRSEMNVSTLELGDSALYLCASSLDLGPNQPQHFGDGTRLSIL.

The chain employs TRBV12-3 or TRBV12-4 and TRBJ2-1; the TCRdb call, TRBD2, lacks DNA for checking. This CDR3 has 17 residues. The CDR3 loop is CASSFVVGGNHYNEQFF.

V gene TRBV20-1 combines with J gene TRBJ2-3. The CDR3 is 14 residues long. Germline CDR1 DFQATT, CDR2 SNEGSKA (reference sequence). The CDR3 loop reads CSARAPTSPDTQYF.

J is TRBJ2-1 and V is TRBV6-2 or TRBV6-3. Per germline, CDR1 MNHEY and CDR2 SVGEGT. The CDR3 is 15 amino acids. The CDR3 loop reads CASSYMGDSYNEQFF.

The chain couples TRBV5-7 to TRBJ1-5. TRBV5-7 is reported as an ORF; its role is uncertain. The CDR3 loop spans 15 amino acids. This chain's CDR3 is CASSLALGVDQPQHF.

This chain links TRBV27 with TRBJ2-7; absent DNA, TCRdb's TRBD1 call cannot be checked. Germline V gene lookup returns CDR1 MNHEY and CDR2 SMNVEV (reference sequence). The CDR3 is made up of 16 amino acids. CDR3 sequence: CASSRYSGTTTYEQYF.

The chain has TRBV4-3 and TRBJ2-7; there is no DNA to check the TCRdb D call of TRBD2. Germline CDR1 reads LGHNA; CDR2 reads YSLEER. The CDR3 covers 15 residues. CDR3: CASSQGTSAYYEQYF.

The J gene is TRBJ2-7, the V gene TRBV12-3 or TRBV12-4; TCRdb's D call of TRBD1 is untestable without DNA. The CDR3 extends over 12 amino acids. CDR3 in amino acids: CASREQGYEQYF.

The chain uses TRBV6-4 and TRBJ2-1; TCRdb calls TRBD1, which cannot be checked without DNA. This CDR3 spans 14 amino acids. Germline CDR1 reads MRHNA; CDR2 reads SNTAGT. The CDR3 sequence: CASSSGVPYNEQFF.

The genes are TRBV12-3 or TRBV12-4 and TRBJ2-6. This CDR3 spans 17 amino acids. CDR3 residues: CASSLAQEILGANVLTF.

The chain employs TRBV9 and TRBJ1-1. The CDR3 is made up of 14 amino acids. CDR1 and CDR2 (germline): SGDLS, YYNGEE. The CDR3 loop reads CASSVGNMNTEAFF. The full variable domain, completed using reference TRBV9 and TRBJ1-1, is DSGVTQTPKHLITATGQRVTLRCSPRSGDLSVYWYQQSLDQGLQFLIQYYNGEERAKGNILERFSAQQFPDLHSELNLSSLELGDSALYFCASSVGNMNTEAFFGQGTRLTVV.